This is a list of T cell receptor beta chains from one sample in a study of blood T cell repertoires in COVID-19. Clones were sequenced by immunoSEQ multiplex PCR, and TCRdb holds only the in-frame ones, with some missing. This sample has 400,000 to 500,000 clones, with about 88% found just once. The sample taken for sequencing was PBMCs or T cells enriched from blood (not recorded which). Receptors originate from a woman younger than 35 who had been exposed to COVID-19. The CDR3 runs from the conserved cysteine through the conserved F or W. The D gene is left open where the match is weak. Clone size is not always given. Where it is, it says once, few, many or a class for expanded clones.

d_gene: .; abundance: .; v_gene: TRBV29-1; j_gene: TRBJ1-1; CDR3aa: CSVDIRVTGTEAFF; CDR3nt: TGCAGCGTTGACATCAGGGTAACAGGAACTGAAGCTTTCTTT
d_gene: .; abundance: .; v_gene: TRBV12-3/TRBV12-4; j_gene: TRBJ1-1; CDR3aa: CASSNQGFEAFF; CDR3nt: TGTGCCAGCAGTAATCAGGGGTTTGAAGCTTTCTTT
d_gene: TRBD2; abundance: .; v_gene: TRBV30; j_gene: TRBJ2-1; CDR3aa: CAGREGYNEQFF; CDR3nt: TGTGCCGGGAGGGAGGGCTACAATGAGCAGTTCTTC
d_gene: TRBD1; abundance: few; v_gene: TRBV20-1; j_gene: TRBJ2-5; CDR3aa: CSASPGTGGGETQYF; CDR3nt: TGCAGTGCTAGTCCCGGGACAGGAGGGGGCGAGACCCAGTACTTC
d_gene: TRBD1; abundance: .; v_gene: TRBV27; j_gene: TRBJ1-2; CDR3aa: CASSPSQGAIYGYTF; CDR3nt: TGTGCCAGCAGTCCCTCCCAGGGGGCCATCTATGGCTACACCTTC
d_gene: .; abundance: .; v_gene: TRBV5-1; j_gene: TRBJ1-5; CDR3aa: CASSLGGAF; CDR3nt: TGCGCCAGCAGCTTGGGGGGAGCTTTT
d_gene: .; abundance: .; v_gene: TRBV28; j_gene: TRBJ1-2; CDR3aa: CASTLPGDGYTF; CDR3nt: TGTGCCAGCACCCTCCCCGGGGATGGCTACACCTTC
d_gene: TRBD2; abundance: .; v_gene: TRBV5-6; j_gene: TRBJ2-7; CDR3aa: CASSYGLAGGLGEQYF; CDR3nt: TGTGCCAGCAGCTATGGACTAGCGGGAGGGTTGGGCGAGCAGTACTTC
d_gene: TRBD1; abundance: .; v_gene: TRBV2; j_gene: TRBJ1-1; CDR3aa: CASRGQPGTEAFF; CDR3nt: TGTGCCAGCAGGGGACAGCCGGGGACTGAAGCTTTCTTT
d_gene: .; abundance: .; v_gene: TRBV9; j_gene: TRBJ2-3; CDR3aa: CASSVGGGHTDTQYF; CDR3nt: TGTGCCAGCAGCGTAGGCGGGGGCCACACAGATACGCAGTATTTT
d_gene: .; abundance: .; v_gene: TRBV7-2; j_gene: TRBJ2-2; CDR3aa: CATTRLLGASGELFF; CDR3nt: TGTGCCACCACACGACTCCTGGGGGCATCCGGGGAGCTGTTTTTT
d_gene: .; abundance: few; v_gene: TRBV14; j_gene: TRBJ1-6; CDR3aa: CASRPGQLYNSPLHF; CDR3nt: TGTGCCAGCAGACCCGGACAGCTCTATAATTCACCCCTCCACTTT
d_gene: TRBD1; abundance: .; v_gene: TRBV7-2; j_gene: TRBJ2-7; CDR3aa: CASSTRDRDYEQYF; CDR3nt: TGTGCCAGCAGCACCCGGGACAGGGACTACGAGCAGTACTTC
d_gene: .; abundance: .; v_gene: TRBV7-2; j_gene: TRBJ2-1; CDR3aa: CASSSGTSGNEQFF; CDR3nt: TGTGCCAGCAGCTCCGGGACATCTGGCAATGAGCAGTTCTTC
d_gene: .; abundance: .; v_gene: TRBV2; j_gene: TRBJ2-7; CDR3aa: CASSLGRGAQYEQYF; CDR3nt: TGTGCCAGCAGCTTAGGGAGGGGGGCTCAGTACGAGCAGTACTTC
d_gene: .; abundance: .; v_gene: TRBV28; j_gene: TRBJ2-7; CDR3aa: CASTSSSYEQYF; CDR3nt: TGTGCCAGCACCTCGAGCTCCTACGAGCAGTACTTC
d_gene: TRBD2; abundance: .; v_gene: TRBV11-3; j_gene: TRBJ2-1; CDR3aa: CASSLGSGGANEQFF; CDR3nt: TGTGCCAGCAGCTTGGGGAGCGGGGGGGCCAATGAGCAGTTCTTC
d_gene: TRBD1; abundance: .; v_gene: TRBV6-4; j_gene: TRBJ2-7; CDR3aa: CASSEEGTGTYEQYF; CDR3nt: TGTGCCAGCAGTGAAGAAGGGACAGGGACCTACGAGCAGTACTTC
d_gene: TRBD1; abundance: .; v_gene: TRBV2; j_gene: TRBJ2-1; CDR3aa: CASRWTGFNNEQFF; CDR3nt: TGTGCCAGCAGATGGACAGGGTTCAACAATGAGCAGTTCTTC
d_gene: TRBD1; abundance: .; v_gene: TRBV28; j_gene: TRBJ1-2; CDR3aa: CASSLDRVGGYTF; CDR3nt: TGTGCCAGCAGTTTAGACAGGGTGGGTGGCTACACCTTC
d_gene: .; abundance: .; v_gene: TRBV20-1; j_gene: TRBJ2-7; CDR3aa: CSVGDYEQYF; CDR3nt: TGCAGTGTAGGAGACTACGAGCAGTACTTC
d_gene: .; abundance: .; v_gene: TRBV24-1; j_gene: TRBJ2-1; CDR3aa: CATSVSGSRSVSYNEQFF; CDR3nt: TGTGCCACCAGTGTAAGCGGGTCGAGAAGTGTATCCTACAATGAGCAGTTCTTC
d_gene: .; abundance: once; v_gene: TRBV18; j_gene: TRBJ2-2; CDR3aa: CASSRQSGELFF; CDR3nt: TGTGCCAGCTCACGACAGTCCGGGGAGCTGTTTTTT
d_gene: .; abundance: .; v_gene: TRBV9; j_gene: TRBJ2-2; CDR3aa: CASSVDPGFTGELFF; CDR3nt: TGTGCCAGCAGCGTAGACCCAGGGTTCACCGGGGAGCTGTTTTTT
d_gene: .; abundance: .; v_gene: TRBV9; j_gene: TRBJ1-1; CDR3aa: CASRTDANTEAFF; CDR3nt: TGTGCCAGCAGGACAGACGCGAACACTGAAGCTTTCTTT
d_gene: TRBD2; abundance: once; v_gene: TRBV19; j_gene: TRBJ2-3; CDR3aa: CASSRGLAGTDTQYF; CDR3nt: TGTGCCAGCAGTAGGGGACTAGCGGGCACAGATACGCAGTATTTT
d_gene: .; abundance: .; v_gene: TRBV5-4; j_gene: TRBJ1-2; CDR3aa: CASSPPGQPNYGYTF; CDR3nt: TGTGCCAGCAGTCCCCCCGGACAGCCTAACTATGGCTACACCTTC
d_gene: .; abundance: once; v_gene: TRBV2; j_gene: TRBJ2-2; CDR3aa: CASSEGLTSGELFF; CDR3nt: TGTGCCAGCAGTGAGGGGCTCACTTCTGGGGAGCTGTTTTTT
d_gene: TRBD1; abundance: .; v_gene: TRBV4-1; j_gene: TRBJ1-2; CDR3aa: CASSPGQSYGYTF; CDR3nt: TGCGCCAGCAGCCCGGGACAGTCCTATGGCTACACCTTC